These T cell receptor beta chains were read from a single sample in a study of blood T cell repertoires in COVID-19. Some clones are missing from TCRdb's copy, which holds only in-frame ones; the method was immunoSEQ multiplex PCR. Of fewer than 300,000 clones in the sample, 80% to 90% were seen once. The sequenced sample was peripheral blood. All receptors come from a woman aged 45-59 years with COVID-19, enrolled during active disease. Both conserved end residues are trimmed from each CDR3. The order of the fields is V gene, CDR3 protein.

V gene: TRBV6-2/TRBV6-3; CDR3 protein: ASSYRQGPSNT
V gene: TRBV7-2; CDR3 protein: ASSLGSQGVGELF
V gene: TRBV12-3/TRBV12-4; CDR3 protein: ASSFYSTGELF
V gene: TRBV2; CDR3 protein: ANLGGNRVSYGYT
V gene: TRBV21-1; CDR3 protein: ASSNRGPSSYNEQF
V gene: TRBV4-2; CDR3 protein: ASSQGTGETEKLF
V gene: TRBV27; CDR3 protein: ASSLLGQGNEQF
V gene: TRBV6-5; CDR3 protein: ASSYSGRRRQETQY
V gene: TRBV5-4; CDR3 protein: ASSLEAGVRGPSYNEQL
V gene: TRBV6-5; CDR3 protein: ASYVRGMDQPQH
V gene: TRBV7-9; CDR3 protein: ASSPTGLDGYT
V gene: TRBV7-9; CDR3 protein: ASSLSGGSPNEKLF